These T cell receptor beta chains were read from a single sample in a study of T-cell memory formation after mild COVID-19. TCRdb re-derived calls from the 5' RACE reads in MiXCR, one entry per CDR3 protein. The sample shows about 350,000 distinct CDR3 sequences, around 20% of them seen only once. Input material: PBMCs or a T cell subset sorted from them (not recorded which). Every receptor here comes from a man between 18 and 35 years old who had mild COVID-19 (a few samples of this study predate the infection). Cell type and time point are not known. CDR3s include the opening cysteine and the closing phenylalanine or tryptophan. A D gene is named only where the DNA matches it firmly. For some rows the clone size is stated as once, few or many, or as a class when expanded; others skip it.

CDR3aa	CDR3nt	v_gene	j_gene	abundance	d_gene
CASSYRQGQGYNEQFF	TGTGCCAGCAGCTACAGACAGGGTCAGGGGTACAATGAGCAGTTCTTC	TRBV7-8	TRBJ2-1	many	TRBD1
CASSPPNVGTGAGELFF	TGCGCCAGCAGCCCGCCCAATGTGGGAACGGGAGCCGGGGAGCTGTTTTTT	TRBV5-1	TRBJ2-2	few	.
CASSLRDRGSKLFF	TGTGCCAGCAGCTTAAGGGACAGGGGTTCGAAACTGTTTTTT	TRBV7-9	TRBJ1-4	.	TRBD1
CASSPARGGSYNSPLHF	TGTGCCAGCAGCCCCGCCAGGGGGGGCTCCTATAATTCACCCCTCCACTTT	TRBV3-1	TRBJ1-6	.	TRBD1
CASSQDRRGSAGELFF	TGTGCCAGCAGCCAAGACAGGAGGGGCAGCGCCGGGGAGCTGTTTTTT	TRBV3-1	TRBJ2-2	many	.
CASSSGGPYEQYF	TGTGCCAGTAGCTCGGGGGGACCCTACGAGCAGTACTTC	TRBV19	TRBJ2-7	many	TRBD2
CASSPAYGNTIYF	TGTGCCAGCAGTCCAGCTTATGGAAACACCATATATTTT	TRBV6-5	TRBJ1-3	few	.
CASSLGDRSFEKLFF	TGTGCCAGCAGCTTGGGGGACAGATCTTTTGAAAAACTGTTTTTT	TRBV5-4	TRBJ1-4	.	TRBD1
CASSPLLRTGANSPLHF	TGTGCCAGCAGTCCACTACTTCGGACGGGGGCCAATTCACCCCTCCACTTT	TRBV28	TRBJ1-6	.	.
CSVSRTSGVRAQYF	TGCAGTGTTAGCCGGACTAGCGGGGTGCGGGCGCAGTATTTT	TRBV20-1	TRBJ2-3	.	TRBD2
CAWGRRGVGYTF	TGTGCCTGGGGCCGGAGAGGGGTCGGCTACACCTTC	TRBV30	TRBJ1-2	few	.
CASSLGQPQHF	TGTGCCAGCAGTTTGGGTCAGCCCCAGCATTTT	TRBV12-3/TRBV12-4	TRBJ1-5	many	.
CASSPGTSGGERTQYF	TGTGCCAGCAGCCCCGGGACTAGCGGGGGGGAGCGTACGCAGTATTTT	TRBV7-2	TRBJ2-3	few	TRBD2
CASSRAGPANEQYF	TGTGCCAGCAGCCGCGCCGGGCCAGCCAACGAGCAGTACTTC	TRBV7-2	TRBJ2-7	few	.
CASSPGTARGYTF	TGTGCCAGCAGCCCGGGGACTGCGCGTGGCTACACCTTC	TRBV6-5	TRBJ1-2	.	.
CSVVAGGNPDTQYF	TGCAGCGTTGTTGCAGGGGGGAACCCAGATACGCAGTATTTT	TRBV29-1	TRBJ2-3	.	.
CSATRTADQPQHF	TGCAGTGCTACAAGGACAGCAGATCAGCCCCAGCATTTT	TRBV20-1	TRBJ1-5	.	.
CASSFGEAGANVLTF	TGCGCCAGCAGCTTTGGGGAGGCTGGGGCCAACGTCCTGACTTTC	TRBV5-1	TRBJ2-6	.	.
CASSREGERTEAFF	TGCGCCAGCAGCCGGGAGGGCGAAAGGACTGAAGCTTTCTTT	TRBV5-1	TRBJ1-1	few	.
CSAKGRGGPNEKLFF	TGCAGTGCTAAAGGAAGGGGGGGTCCCAATGAAAAACTGTTTTTT	TRBV20-1	TRBJ1-4	few	.
CASSPGWGSPLHF	TGTGCCAGCAGCCCCGGTTGGGGATCACCCCTCCACTTT	TRBV7-2	TRBJ1-6	few	.
CASSGDTYSPLHF	TGTGCCAGCAGTGGGGACACATATTCACCCCTCCACTTT	TRBV2	TRBJ1-6	many	.
CSALNQGARSSYNEQFF	TGCAGTGCTCTCAACCAAGGGGCTCGAAGCTCCTACAATGAGCAGTTCTTC	TRBV20-1	TRBJ2-1	.	.
CASDQISVSPLHF	TGCGCCAGCGACCAGATATCAGTTTCACCCCTCCACTTT	TRBV23-1	TRBJ1-6	.	.
CASSKAKEGSDTQYF	TGTGCCAGCAGCAAAGCAAAGGAGGGATCAGATACGCAGTATTTT	TRBV21-1	TRBJ2-3	.	.
CASSEIRDEQFF	TGTGCCAGCAGTGAAATCAGGGATGAGCAGTTCTTC	TRBV6-1	TRBJ2-1	.	.
CASSSTGTGLVSEQYF	TGTGCCAGCAGCTCCACTGGGACAGGACTAGTGAGTGAGCAGTACTTC	TRBV7-2	TRBJ2-7	few	.
CSGSQGAWETQYF	TGCAGTGGCTCACAGGGGGCTTGGGAGACCCAGTACTTC	TRBV20-1	TRBJ2-5	.	TRBD1
CSGGPTTGELFF	TGCAGCGGTGGACCGACCACCGGGGAGCTGTTTTTT	TRBV29-1	TRBJ2-2	.	.
CASSGGLVDTQYF	TGCGCCAGCAGCGGGGGCCTGGTTGATACGCAGTATTTT	TRBV10-2	TRBJ2-3	many	.
CASSLRGGENTGELFF	TGTGCCAGCAGCTTAAGAGGGGGCGAGAACACCGGGGAGCTGTTTTTT	TRBV7-9	TRBJ2-2	.	TRBD1